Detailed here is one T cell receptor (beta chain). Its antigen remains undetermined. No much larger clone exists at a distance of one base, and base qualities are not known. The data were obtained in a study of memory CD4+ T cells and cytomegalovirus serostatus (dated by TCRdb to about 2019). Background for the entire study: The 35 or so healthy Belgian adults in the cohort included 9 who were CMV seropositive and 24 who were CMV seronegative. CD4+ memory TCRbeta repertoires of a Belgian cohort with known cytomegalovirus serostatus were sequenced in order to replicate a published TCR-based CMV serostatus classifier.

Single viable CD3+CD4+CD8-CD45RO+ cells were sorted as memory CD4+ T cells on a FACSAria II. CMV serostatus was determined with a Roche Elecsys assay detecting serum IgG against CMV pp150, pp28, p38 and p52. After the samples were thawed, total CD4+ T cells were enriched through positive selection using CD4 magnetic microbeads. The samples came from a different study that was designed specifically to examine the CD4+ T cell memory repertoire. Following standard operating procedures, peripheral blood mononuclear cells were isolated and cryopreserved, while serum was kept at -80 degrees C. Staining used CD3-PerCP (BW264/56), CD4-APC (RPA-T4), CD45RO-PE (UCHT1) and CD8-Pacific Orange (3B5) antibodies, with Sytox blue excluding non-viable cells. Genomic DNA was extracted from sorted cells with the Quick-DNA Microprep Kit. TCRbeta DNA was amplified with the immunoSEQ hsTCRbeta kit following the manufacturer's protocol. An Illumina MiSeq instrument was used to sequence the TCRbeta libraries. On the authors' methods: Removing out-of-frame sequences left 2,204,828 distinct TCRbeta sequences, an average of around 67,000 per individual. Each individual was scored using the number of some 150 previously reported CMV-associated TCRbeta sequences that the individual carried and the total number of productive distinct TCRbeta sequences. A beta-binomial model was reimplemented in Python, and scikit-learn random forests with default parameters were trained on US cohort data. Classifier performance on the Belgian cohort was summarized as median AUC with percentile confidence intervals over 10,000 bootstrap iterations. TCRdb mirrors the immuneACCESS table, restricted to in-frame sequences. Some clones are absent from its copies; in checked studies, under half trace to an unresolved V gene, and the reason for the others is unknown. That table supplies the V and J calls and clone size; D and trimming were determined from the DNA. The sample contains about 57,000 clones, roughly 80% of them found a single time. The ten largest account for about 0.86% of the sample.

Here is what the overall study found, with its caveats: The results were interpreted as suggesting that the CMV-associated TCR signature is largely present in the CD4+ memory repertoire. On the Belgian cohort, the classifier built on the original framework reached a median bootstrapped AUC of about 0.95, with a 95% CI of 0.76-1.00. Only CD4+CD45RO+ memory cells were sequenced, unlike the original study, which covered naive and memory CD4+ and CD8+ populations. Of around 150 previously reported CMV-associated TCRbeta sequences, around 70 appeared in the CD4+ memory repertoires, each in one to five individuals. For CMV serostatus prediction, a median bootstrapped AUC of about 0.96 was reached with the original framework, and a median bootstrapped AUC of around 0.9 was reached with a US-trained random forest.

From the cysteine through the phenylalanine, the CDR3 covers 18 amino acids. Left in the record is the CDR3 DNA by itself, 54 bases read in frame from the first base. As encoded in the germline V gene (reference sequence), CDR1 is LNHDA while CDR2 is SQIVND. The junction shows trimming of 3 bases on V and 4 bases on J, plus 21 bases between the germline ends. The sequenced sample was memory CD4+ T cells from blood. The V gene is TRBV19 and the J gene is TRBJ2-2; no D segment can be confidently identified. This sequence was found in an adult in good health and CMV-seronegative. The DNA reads TGTGCCAGTAGTATGGGCCAATTTATGACGGGTGGCACCGGGGAGCTGTTTTTT. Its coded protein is CASSMGQFMTGGTGELFF. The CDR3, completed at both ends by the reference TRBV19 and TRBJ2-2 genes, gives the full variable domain DGGITQSPKYLFRKEGQNVTLSCEQNLNHDAMYWYRQDPGQGLRLIYYSQIVNDFQKGDIAEGYSVSREKKESFPLTVTSAQKNPTAFYLCASSMGQFMTGGTGELFFGEGSRLTVL.